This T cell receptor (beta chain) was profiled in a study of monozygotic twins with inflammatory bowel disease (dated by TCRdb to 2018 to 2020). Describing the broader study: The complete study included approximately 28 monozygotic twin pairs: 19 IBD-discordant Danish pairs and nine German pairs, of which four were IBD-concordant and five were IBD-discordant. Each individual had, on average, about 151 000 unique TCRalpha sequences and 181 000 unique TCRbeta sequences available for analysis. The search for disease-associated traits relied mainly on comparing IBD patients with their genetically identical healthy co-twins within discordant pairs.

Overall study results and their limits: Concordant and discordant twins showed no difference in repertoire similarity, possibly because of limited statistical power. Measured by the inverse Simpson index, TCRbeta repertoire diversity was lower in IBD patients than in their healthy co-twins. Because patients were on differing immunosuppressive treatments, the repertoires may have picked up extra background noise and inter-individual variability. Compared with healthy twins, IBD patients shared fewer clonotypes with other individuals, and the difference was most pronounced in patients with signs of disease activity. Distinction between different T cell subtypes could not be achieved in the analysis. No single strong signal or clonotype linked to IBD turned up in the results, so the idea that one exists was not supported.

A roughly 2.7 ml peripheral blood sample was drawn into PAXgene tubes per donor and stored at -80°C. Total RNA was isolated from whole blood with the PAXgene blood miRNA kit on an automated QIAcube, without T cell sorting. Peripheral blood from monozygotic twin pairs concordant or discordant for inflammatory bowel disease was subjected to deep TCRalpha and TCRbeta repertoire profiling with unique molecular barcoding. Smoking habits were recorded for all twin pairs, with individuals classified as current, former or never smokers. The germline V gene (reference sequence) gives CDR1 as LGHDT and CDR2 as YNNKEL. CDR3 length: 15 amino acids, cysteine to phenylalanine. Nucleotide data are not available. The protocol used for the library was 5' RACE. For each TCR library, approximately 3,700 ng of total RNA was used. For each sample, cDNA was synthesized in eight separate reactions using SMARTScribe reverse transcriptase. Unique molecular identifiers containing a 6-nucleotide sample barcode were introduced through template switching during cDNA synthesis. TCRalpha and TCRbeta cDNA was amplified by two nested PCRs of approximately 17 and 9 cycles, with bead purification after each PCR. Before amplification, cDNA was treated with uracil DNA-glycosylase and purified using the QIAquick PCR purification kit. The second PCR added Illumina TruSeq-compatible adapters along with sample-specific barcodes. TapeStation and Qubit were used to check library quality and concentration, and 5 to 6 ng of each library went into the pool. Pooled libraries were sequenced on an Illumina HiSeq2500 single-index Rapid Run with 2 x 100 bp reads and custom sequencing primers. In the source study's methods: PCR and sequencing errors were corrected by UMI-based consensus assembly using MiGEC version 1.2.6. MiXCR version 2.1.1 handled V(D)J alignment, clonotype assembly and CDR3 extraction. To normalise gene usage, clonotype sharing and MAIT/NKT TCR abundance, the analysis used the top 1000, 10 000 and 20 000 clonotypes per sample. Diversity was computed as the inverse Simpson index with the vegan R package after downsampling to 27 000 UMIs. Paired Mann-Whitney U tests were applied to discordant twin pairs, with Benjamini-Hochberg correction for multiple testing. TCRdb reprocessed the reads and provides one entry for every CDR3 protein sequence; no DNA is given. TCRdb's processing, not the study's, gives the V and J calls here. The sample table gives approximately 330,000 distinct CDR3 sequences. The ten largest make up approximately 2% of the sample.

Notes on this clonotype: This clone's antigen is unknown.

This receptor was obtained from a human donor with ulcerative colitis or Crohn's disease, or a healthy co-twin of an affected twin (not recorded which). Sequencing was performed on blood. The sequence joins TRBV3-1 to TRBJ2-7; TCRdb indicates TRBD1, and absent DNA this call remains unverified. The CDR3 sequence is CASSQLDRGEREQYF.